This TCR beta chain was identified in a study of Ad26.COV2.S vaccination and SARS-CoV-2 variants. Study in general: Ad26.COV2.S was injected intramuscularly once or twice, 56 days apart. General study results and limits: Analyses of TCR breadth and depth may have underestimated total T cell responses. In vaccinated individuals, spike-specific CD8+ and CD4+ T cell responses reportedly displayed substantial breadth.

This clone was seen once. Its antigen is as yet unknown. The identical CDR3 is also encoded by other nucleotide sequences in the sample. The protocol was immunoSEQ multiplex PCR, while the TCRdb copy is restricted to in-frame clones and leaves out a portion. The sample consists of about 680,000 clones, approximately 88% of them appearing once. From germline, CDR1 is LGHDT and CDR2 YNNKEL (reference sequence). With 4 bases clipped from V and 4 bases from J, the junction kept 5 bases outside the gene matches. This CDR3 is built from 15 residues. Treatment of the sample: some 20 received Ad26.COV2.S at low or high dose, single or two shots; 5 received placebo; per-sample allocation not given. The samples were gathered on day 63 after the first injection of vaccine or placebo.

The sequencing here drew on peripheral blood, taken in a trial of Ad26.COV2.S vaccine versus placebo. The chain uses TRBV3-1 (or the pseudogene TRBV3-2) and TRBJ2-7, with 12 positions matching TRBD2. The receptor's source is a person aged 18-65 years who received the Ad26.COV2.S COVID-19 vaccine or a placebo. CDR3 residues: CASSPRLAGVYEQYF. The DNA for the CDR3 is TGTGCCAGCAGCCCCAGACTAGCGGGAGTTTACGAGCAGTACTTC.